This TCR beta chain was identified in a study of blood T cell repertoires in COVID-19. Whole-study context: Acute and convalescent COVID-19 samples came from the United States, Italy and Spain.

Sequenced by immunoSEQ multiplex PCR; TCRdb stores in-frame clones only, minus some. The sample has approximately 91,000 clones; 80% are singletons. The V segment lost 3 bases and the J segment 0 bases; nucleotides outside the gene matches: 8. CDR1 is KGHSH, CDR2 LQKENI, per germline. The CDR3 has 18 amino acids. The sample comprised peripheral blood. This TCR derives from a human donor in a cohort sampled during active COVID-19. V usage is TRBV18 and J usage is TRBJ2-6; 7 bases map to TRBD1. This CDR3 reads CASSPRDRAPSGANVLTF. The CDR3 region has the DNA TGTGCCAGCTCACCCCGGGACAGAGCCCCCTCTGGGGCCAACGTCCTGACTTTC. Full variable domain (rest looked up from reference TRBV18 and TRBJ2-6): NAGVMQNPRHLVRRRGQEARLRCSPMKGHSHVYWYRQLPEEGLKFMVYLQKENIIDESGMPKERFSAEFPKEGPSILRIQQVVRGDSAAYFCASSPRDRAPSGANVLTFGAGSRLTVL.